This T cell receptor beta chain was recovered during a study of OX40 agonist ivuxolimab in advanced cancers. Study-wide findings and caveats: Expansion of clones was among the lowest in partial responders at 0.1-3.0 mg/kg.

Profiling relied on immunoSEQ multiplex PCR, and the TCRdb table lists in-frame clones only, not all of them. This repertoire shows tens of thousands of clones, around 87% found once; its top ten account for about 0.25%. As concerns this clone: Its matching antigen is unknown.

This CDR3 is built from 13 residues. V was clipped by 3 bases and J by 9 bases, with 9 bases between them. CDR1 and CDR2 (germline): SNHLY, FYNNEI. The clonotype comes from an adult with an advanced solid tumor such as melanoma, head and neck, liver or kidney cancer. Sequenced here: CD4+ or CD8+ T cells sorted from blood, sampled in a trial of the OX40 agonist ivuxolimab. This chain connects TRBV2 to TRBJ1-6; D gene ambiguous. The CDR3 nucleotides are TGTGCCAGCAGTGACCGCCTTAGTTCACCCCTCCACTTT. It translates to CASSDRLSSPLHF.